This T cell receptor beta chain came from a study of graft-versus-host responses after intestinal transplantation. This CDR3 contains 15 residues. Between the trimmed V and J ends, which lost 3 bases and 6 bases, there was a span of 15 bases. Germline loops: CDR1 MNHNS, CDR2 SASEGT. In the case of this clone: The antigen is not known.

This table comes from immunoSEQ multiplex PCR, and its TCRdb copy is limited to in-frame clones, with some not included. The table includes more than 50,000 clones, 91% detected once. Overall study results and limits: Circulating GvH clone levels at their peak were associated with HvG declines (early post-transplant). GvH clones appeared in recipient marrow, some first in ileum or blood.

The sample here was PBMCs, taken about 93 weeks after intestinal transplant. This rearrangement joins TRBV6-1 to TRBJ1-5; no reliable D call. This TCR came from a human patient who received an intestinal transplant, so some T cells may come from the graft donor. CDR3 region: CASSDLGTVSQPQHF. Written as DNA, the CDR3 is TGTGCCAGCAGTGATCTGGGTACGGTGAGTCAGCCCCAGCATTTT.